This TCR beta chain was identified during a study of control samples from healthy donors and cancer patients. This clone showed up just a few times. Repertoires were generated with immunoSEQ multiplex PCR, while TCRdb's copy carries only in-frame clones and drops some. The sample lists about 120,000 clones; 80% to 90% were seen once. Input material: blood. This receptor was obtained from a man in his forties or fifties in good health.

The CDR3 loop reads CASSSTGRQPQHF. The CDR3 DNA reads as TGTGCCAGCAGCTCGACAGGGCGTCAGCCCCAGCATTTT. The V call is TRBV7-2, the J call TRBJ1-5; 7 positions match TRBD1. V gave up 4 bases and J gave up 6 bases; unmatched junction bases: 3. The CDR3 loop spans 13 amino acids. Germline-derived CDR1 and CDR2 are SGHTA and FQGNSA.